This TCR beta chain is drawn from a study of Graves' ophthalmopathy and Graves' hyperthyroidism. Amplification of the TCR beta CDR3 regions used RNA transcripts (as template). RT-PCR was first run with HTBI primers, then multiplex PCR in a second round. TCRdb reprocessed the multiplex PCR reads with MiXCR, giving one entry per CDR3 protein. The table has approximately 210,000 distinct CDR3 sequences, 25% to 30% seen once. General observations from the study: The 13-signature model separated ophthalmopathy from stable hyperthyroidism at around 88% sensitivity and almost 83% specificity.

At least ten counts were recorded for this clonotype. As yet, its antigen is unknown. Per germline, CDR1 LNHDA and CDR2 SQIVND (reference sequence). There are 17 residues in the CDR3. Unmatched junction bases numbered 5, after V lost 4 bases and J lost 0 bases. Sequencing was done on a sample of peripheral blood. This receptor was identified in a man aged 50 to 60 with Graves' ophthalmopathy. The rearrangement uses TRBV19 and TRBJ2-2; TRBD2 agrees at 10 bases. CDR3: CASSRELAGPNTGELFF. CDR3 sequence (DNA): TGTGCCAGTAGTAGGGAACTAGCGGGACCGAACACCGGGGAGCTGTTTTTT. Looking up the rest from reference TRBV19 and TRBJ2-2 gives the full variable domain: DGGITQSPKYLFRKEGQNVTLSCEQNLNHDAMYWYRQDPGQGLRLIYYSQIVNDFQKGDIAEGYSVSREKKESFPLTVTSAQKNPTAFYLCASSRELAGPNTGELFFGEGSRLTVL.